A single sample is the source of the 30 T cell receptor beta chains below, sequenced in a study of cytomegalovirus exposure and HLA in healthy donors. PCR amplification relied on 60 Vbeta primers (plus 13 Jbeta primers). The method was immunoSEQ multiplex PCR; TCRdb's version includes in-frame clones alone and lacks a portion of them. The profile shows around 160,000 clones, almost 80% of them singletons. Sample: PBMCs. The receptors derive from a woman between 40 and 55 years old in good health and CMV-seropositive.

This chain joins TRBV5-4 and TRBJ2-4, with a tentative D call TRBD1 (6 bases). Deletions cut 3 bases from V and 3 bases from J, with 7 bases between. The CDR3 totals 13 residues. Per germline, CDR1 SGHNT and CDR2 YYREEE (reference sequence). DNA of the CDR3: TGTGCCAGCAGCTGGGACAACAAAAACATTCAGTACTTC. Its protein product is CASSWDNKNIQYF.

The J gene is TRBJ2-7, the V gene TRBV27; the match to TRBD2 covers 8 bases. CDR1 and CDR2 from the germline V gene are MNHEY and SMNVEV (reference sequence). J gave up 1 base and V 0 bases, and 5 bases lay outside the gene matches. The CDR3 is 16 residues long. The CDR3 nucleotides are TGTGCCAGCAGTTTATCTGGCAGCGGGGGATCCTACGAGCAGTACTTC. Translation gives CASSLSGSGGSYEQYF.

J is TRBJ2-5 and V is TRBV5-4; 9 positions match TRBD2. Trimming removed 3 bases from V and 4 bases from J; junction bases left unmatched: 13. CDR3 size: 17 residues. From germline, CDR1 is SGHNT and CDR2 YYREEE (reference sequence). The CDR3 sequence: CASSSDLAGGKRETQYF. As DNA, the CDR3 is TGTGCCAGCAGCTCGGACCTTGCGGGGGGGAAGCGAGAGACCCAGTACTTC.

This chain connects TRBV7-2 to TRBJ1-2; tentatively, D is TRBD1 (5 bases). The CDR3 contains 16 residues. Germline V gene lookup returns CDR1 SGHTA and CDR2 FQGNSA. CDR3 coding DNA: TGTGCTCTGTCGAGCGGGCAGGGTGTGTCACACTATGGCTACACCTTC. It is translated as CALSSGQGVSHYGYTF.

The gene calls are TRBV9 and TRBJ2-5; tentative D call: TRBD2 (6 bases). V lost 0 bases and J lost 3, with 12 bases in between. This CDR3 spans 15 amino acids. The germline gives CDR1 SGDLS, CDR2 YYNGEE. CDR3 region: CASSVVGGDKETQYF. The CDR3 nucleotides read TGTGCCAGCAGCGTAGTGGGGGGAGATAAAGAGACCCAGTACTTC.

The chain has TRBV10-1 and TRBJ1-4; the match to TRBD1 covers 9 bases. V trimming: 7 bases; J trimming: 0 bases; junction bases outside the gene matches: 9. CDR3 length: 17 amino acids. Germline loops: CDR1 WNHNN, CDR2 SYGVQD (reference sequence). DNA of the CDR3: TGCGCCAGCACCCGGGACAGGGAGGATGCAACTAATGAAAAACTGTTTTTT. It specifies CASTRDREDATNEKLFF.

The chain employs TRBV7-3 and TRBJ2-2; 7 bases are shared with TRBD1. This CDR3 region has 16 residues. V gave up 5 bases and J gave up 3 bases; unmatched junction bases: 9. Germline V gene data show CDR1 as SGHTA and CDR2 as FQGTGA. In DNA, the CDR3 is TGTGCCAGCAGCCCGCCAGGGGGACATTACACCGGGGAGCTGTTTTTT. Amino acids: CASSPPGGHYTGELFF.

The rearrangement links TRBV15 to TRBJ2-1, with 8 bases matching TRBD2. J lost 6 bases, V lost 4 bases, and 5 bases had no gene match. The germline V gene encodes CDR1 LNHNV and CDR2 YYDKDF (reference sequence). The CDR3 consists of 14 residues. The CDR3 DNA is TGTGCCACCAGCAAAGGGACTAGGGGCAATGAGCAGTTCTTC. This gives the protein CATSKGTRGNEQFF.

The chain carries TRBV9 and TRBJ1-2; D unclear. Germline CDR1 and CDR2: SGDLS and YYNGEE. Between the trimmed V and J ends, which lost 4 bases and 4 bases, there was a span of 11 bases. The CDR3 is 13 residues long. CDR3 amino acids: CASSPNIFYGYTF. The CDR3 DNA reads as TGTGCCAGCAGCCCCAACATATTCTATGGCTACACCTTC. Full variable domain (missing parts from reference TRBV9 and TRBJ1-2): DSGVTQTPKHLITATGQRVTLRCSPRSGDLSVYWYQQSLDQGLQFLIQYYNGEERAKGNILERFSAQQFPDLHSELNLSSLELGDSALYFCASSPNIFYGYTFGSGTRLTVV.

This clone turned up a few times. This sequence joins TRBV2 and TRBJ2-2; D gene uncertain. This CDR3 is built from 12 residues. V gave up 7 bases and J gave up 7 bases, with 10 bases separating them. Germline loops: CDR1 SNHLY, CDR2 FYNNEI. This CDR3 reads CASIAEIGELFF. CDR3 bases: TGTGCCAGCATTGCGGAAATCGGGGAGCTGTTTTTT.

The chain uses TRBV6-5 and TRBJ1-1, with D hard to call. The CDR3 spans 13 residues. Trimming shortened V by 7 bases and J by 4 bases, and 13 bases separated the two germline ends. CDR1 is MNHEY, CDR2 SVGAGI, per germline. The CDR3 DNA follows: TGTGCCAGCATAAATCCGCCGGGCACTGAAGCTTTCTTT. This sequence encodes CASINPPGTEAFF.

This chain joins TRBV28 and TRBJ1-1; D perhaps matches TRBD1 (5 bases). The CDR3 runs to 15 residues. Trimming stripped 5 bases from V and 2 bases from J, with 15 bases between. Per the germline V gene, CDR1 is MDHEN and CDR2 is SYDVKM. CDR3 residues: CASSLRALINTEAFF. The DNA of the CDR3 is TGTGCCAGCAGTCTCAGGGCCCTCATTAACACTGAAGCTTTCTTT.

This clone was seen a few times. The chain carries TRBV9 and TRBJ1-3; D unresolved. Germline-derived CDR1 and CDR2 are SGDLS and YYNGEE. The CDR3 has 14 amino acids. V was clipped by 4 bases and J by 0 bases, with 8 bases between them. As DNA, the CDR3 is TGTGCCAGCAGCCCCCTAGACTCTGGAAACACCATATATTTT. Encoded protein: CASSPLDSGNTIYF.

The V call is TRBV7-9, the J call TRBJ1-2, with 7 bases aligning to TRBD1. Per the germline V gene, CDR1 is SEHNR and CDR2 is FQNEAQ (reference sequence). This CDR3 region has 15 residues. The trim removed 5 bases at V and 0 bases at J, leaving 6 bases unmatched. As DNA, the CDR3 is TGTGCCAGCAGCCCAGGGACAGAAGCTAACTATGGCTACACCTTC. Encoded protein: CASSPGTEANYGYTF. Combining the CDR3 with reference TRBV7-9 and TRBJ1-2 gives the whole variable domain DTGVSQNPRHKITKRGQNVTFRCDPISEHNRLYWYRQTLGQGPEFLTYFQNEAQLEKSRLLSDRFSAERPKGSFSTLEIQRTEQGDSAMYLCASSPGTEANYGYTFGSGTRLTVV.

This chain connects TRBV2 to TRBJ2-3; 9 nucleotides align to TRBD2. V was clipped by 10 bases and J by 4 bases; unmatched bases: 6. Germline V gives CDR1 SNHLY, CDR2 FYNNEI. The CDR3 is 13 residues long. The CDR3 DNA reads as TGTGCCATAGGGCGGGGGGGGGCAGATACGCAGTATTTT. It encodes CAIGRGGADTQYF.

The rearrangement joins TRBV10-3 to TRBJ2-2, with TRBD2 identical over 12 bases. Germline V gives CDR1 ENHRY, CDR2 SYGVKD. Trimming took 3 bases from V and 7 from J; bases not matched to a gene: 9. The CDR3 runs to 17 residues. The CDR3 nucleotides read TGTGCCATCAGTGATCCCGGGACTAGCGGGTTCGACGGGGAGCTGTTTTTT. This gives the protein CAISDPGTSGFDGELFF.

The V call is TRBV5-1, the J call TRBJ2-5; 9 nucleotides agree with TRBD1. The CDR3 covers 15 residues. Germline loops: CDR1 SGHRS, CDR2 YFSETQ. Trimming removed 3 bases from V and 3 bases from J; junction bases left unmatched: 6. The CDR3 region is CASSWAGQGKETQYF. The CDR3 DNA sequence: TGCGCCAGCAGCTGGGCGGGACAGGGTAAAGAGACCCAGTACTTC.

The V gene is TRBV6-1, the J gene TRBJ2-5; 7 nucleotides align to TRBD1. The junction had 1 base not matched to a gene; V was cut back by 5 bases and J by 1 base. CDR1 and CDR2 from the germline V gene are MNHNS and SASEGT. This CDR3 has 13 amino acids. The CDR3 protein is CASSWTGQETQYF. DNA for the CDR3: TGTGCCAGCAGTTGGACAGGCCAAGAGACCCAGTACTTC.

The chain recombines TRBV5-1 with TRBJ1-1; unclear D gene. V was shortened by 0 bases and J by 7 bases, with 16 bases between the two germline ends. This CDR3 has 15 residues. Looked up from germline, CDR1 is SGHRS and CDR2 is YFSETQ. The CDR3 DNA reads as TGCGCCAGCAGCTTGGGCGCCGTGCGGGTTAATGAAGCTTTCTTT. Amino acid sequence: CASSLGAVRVNEAFF.

The rearrangement links TRBV7-9 to TRBJ1-3; 7 nucleotides align to TRBD1. Germline CDR1 is SEHNR and CDR2 is FQNEAQ (reference sequence). V trimming: 0 bases; J trimming: 1 base; junction bases outside the gene matches: 9. The CDR3 totals 18 residues. The CDR3 coding sequence is TGTGCCAGCAGCTTAGCTTTACTTCGGGACAGTTCTGGAAACACCATATATTTT. Protein product: CASSLALLRDSSGNTIYF. Variable domain in full (rest from reference TRBV7-9 and TRBJ1-3): DTGVSQNPRHKITKRGQNVTFRCDPISEHNRLYWYRQTLGQGPEFLTYFQNEAQLEKSRLLSDRFSAERPKGSFSTLEIQRTEQGDSAMYLCASSLALLRDSSGNTIYFGEGSWLTVV.

The V and J genes are TRBV18 and TRBJ1-1; tentatively, D is TRBD1 (5 bases). The CDR3 has 15 residues. Germline V lookup: CDR1 KGHSH, CDR2 LQKENI. The V gene lost 2 bases and the J gene lost 7 bases, with 17 bases spanning the gap. CDR3 sequence (DNA): TGTGCCAGCTCACCAGCTATGGGCGGGGGTGTTGAAGCTTTCTTT. This translates into CASSPAMGGGVEAFF.

This clone was counted between two and nine times. This sequence joins TRBV6-5 and TRBJ1-5; D call uncertain. The CDR3 is made up of 15 amino acids. Deletions cut 0 bases from V and 4 bases from J, with 10 bases between. CDR1 and CDR2 (germline): MNHEY, SVGAGI. This chain's CDR3 is CASSYSQQSNQPQHF. DNA for the CDR3: TGTGCCAGCAGTTACTCGCAACAGTCTAATCAGCCCCAGCATTTT.

This clone appeared a few times. V gene TRBV9 combines with J gene TRBJ1-1; D gene unclear. The V end lost 4 bases, the J end lost 6 bases, and 22 bases lay between the germline ends. Per germline, CDR1 SGDLS and CDR2 YYNGEE. CDR3 size: 16 residues. The CDR3 protein is CASSPQAEVLRSEAFF. The CDR3 nucleotides are TGTGCCAGCAGCCCTCAGGCGGAGGTTTTGCGTTCTGAAGCTTTCTTT.

V usage is TRBV9 and J usage is TRBJ1-1; D is perhaps TRBD1 (6 bases). Trimming removed 0 bases from V and 3 bases from J, with 12 bases in between. The CDR3 spans 15 residues. CDR1 and CDR2 (germline): SGDLS, YYNGEE. DNA for the CDR3: TGTGCCAGCAGCGTAGAAGGACAGACGGACACTGAAGCTTTCTTT. It specifies CASSVEGQTDTEAFF.

The chain employs TRBV7-9 and TRBJ1-2, with 9 positions matching TRBD1. There are 15 residues in the CDR3. Germline CDR1 and CDR2: SEHNR and FQNEAQ (reference sequence). V lost 4 bases, J lost 8 bases, and 11 bases stayed unmatched. CDR3 region: CASSSEQGATGGYTF. The DNA of the CDR3 is TGTGCCAGCAGCTCGGAACAGGGGGCTACGGGGGGCTACACCTTC. Using reference TRBV7-9 and TRBJ1-2 for the parts outside the CDR3, the full variable domain is DTGVSQNPRHKITKRGQNVTFRCDPISEHNRLYWYRQTLGQGPEFLTYFQNEAQLEKSRLLSDRFSAERPKGSFSTLEIQRTEQGDSAMYLCASSSEQGATGGYTFGSGTRLTVV.

In DNA, the CDR3 is TGTGCCAGCAGTGATTATAGCTACGAGCAGTACTTC. This sequence encodes CASSDYSYEQYF. This chain uses TRBV2 with TRBJ2-7; D gene unclear. This CDR3 is 12 amino acids long. V shed 3 bases and J shed 3 bases, with 6 bases lying between them. Germline values: CDR1 SNHLY, CDR2 FYNNEI.

V gene TRBV5-1 combines with J gene TRBJ1-4; D not certain. V was trimmed by 5 bases and J by 7 bases, leaving 18 bases between them. This CDR3 has 15 residues. Germline CDR1 and CDR2: SGHRS and YFSETQ. CDR3 in amino acids: CASRQTGNLGEKLFF. CDR3 DNA: TGCGCCAGCAGGCAGACGGGGAATTTAGGTGAAAAACTGTTTTTT.

The V call is TRBV7-3, the J call TRBJ2-5, with D tentatively TRBD1 (5 bases). This CDR3 contains 13 residues. Trimming stripped 6 bases from V and 5 bases from J, with 13 bases between. Germline assignment: CDR1 SGHTA and CDR2 FQGTGA. The chain's CDR3 is CASRFQGGETQYF. CDR3 coding DNA: TGTGCCAGCAGGTTTCAGGGTGGGGAGACCCAGTACTTC.

CDR3 nucleotide sequence: TGTGCCAGCAGTGCGGAAGGGGTTCAGCCCCAGCATTTT. Amino acid sequence: CASSAEGVQPQHF. V and J are TRBV2 and TRBJ1-5; a weak D match, TRBD1 (5 bases). The CDR3 runs to 13 residues. Trimming removed 4 bases from V and 6 bases from J, with 10 bases in between. Germline V gene lookup returns CDR1 SNHLY and CDR2 FYNNEI.

Remarks on this clone: The sample contains more than one DNA sequence encoding this CDR3. V gene TRBV20-1 combines with J gene TRBJ1-2; D is uncertain. The germline gives CDR1 DFQATT, CDR2 SNEGSKA (reference sequence). CDR3 length: 11 amino acids. The V end was cut by 6 bases, the J end by 6 bases, with 11 bases between. The CDR3 bases are TGCAGTGCCCCCGTTCTCCATGGCTACACCTTC. As protein: CSAPVLHGYTF.